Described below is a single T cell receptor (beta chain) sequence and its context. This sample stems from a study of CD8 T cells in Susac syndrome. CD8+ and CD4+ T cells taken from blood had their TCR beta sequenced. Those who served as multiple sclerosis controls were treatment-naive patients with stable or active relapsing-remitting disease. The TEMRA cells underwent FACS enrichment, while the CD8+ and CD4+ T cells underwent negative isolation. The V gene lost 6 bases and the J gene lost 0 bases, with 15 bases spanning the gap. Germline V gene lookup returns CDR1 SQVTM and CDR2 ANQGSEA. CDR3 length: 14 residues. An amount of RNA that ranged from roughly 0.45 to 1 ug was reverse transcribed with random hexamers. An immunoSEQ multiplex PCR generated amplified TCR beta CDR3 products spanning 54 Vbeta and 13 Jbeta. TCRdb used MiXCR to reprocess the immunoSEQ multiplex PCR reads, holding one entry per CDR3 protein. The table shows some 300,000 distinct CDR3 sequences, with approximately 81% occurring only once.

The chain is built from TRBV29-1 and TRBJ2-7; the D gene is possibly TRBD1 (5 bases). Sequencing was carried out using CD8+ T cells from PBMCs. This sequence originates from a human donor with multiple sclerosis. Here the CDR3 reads CSVRREFTSYEQYF. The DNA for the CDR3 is TGCAGCGTCCGCAGGGAATTCACCTCCTACGAGCAGTACTTC.